One and the same sample provided the 10 T cell receptor beta chains below, sequenced in a study of blood T cell repertoires in COVID-19. Some clones are missing from TCRdb's copy, which holds only in-frame ones; the method was immunoSEQ multiplex PCR. The sample lists hundreds of thousands of clones, 70% to 90% occurring once. The sequencing input was PBMCs or T cells enriched from blood (not recorded which). Receptors were obtained from a woman between 50 and 59 years old with acute COVID-19.

The chain couples TRBV28 to TRBJ2-7; D is perhaps TRBD1 (5 bases). The CDR3 length is 13 residues. CDR1 is MDHEN, CDR2 SYDVKM, per germline. This CDR3 reads CVVGAGWTYEQYF. CDR3 sequence (DNA): TGTGTCGTAGGGGCAGGGTGGACCTACGAGCAGTACTTC.

This chain uses TRBV11-2 with TRBJ2-1; 10 bases are shared with TRBD2. The V gene's germline CDR1 is SGHAT and CDR2 FQNNGV. Trimming at V came to 3 bases and at J to 5 bases, leaving 7 bases not matched to a gene. There are 16 residues in the CDR3. DNA for the CDR3: TGTGCCAGCAGCTTTCTACCTAGCGGGAGCCACAATGAGCAGTTCTTC. This gives the protein CASSFLPSGSHNEQFF.

The chain employs TRBV7-2 and TRBJ1-6; D is uncertain. CDR3 length: 13 amino acids. Per the germline V gene, CDR1 is SGHTA and CDR2 is FQGNSA. Trimming removed 0 bases at V and 13 bases at J, with 10 bases between. CDR3 bases: TGTGCCAGCAGCTTAGCCGATCAACGGCCCCTCCACTTT. Protein: CASSLADQRPLHF.

This clone has ten or more counts. The chain is built from TRBV7-3 and TRBJ2-7, with 14 bases aligning to TRBD2. CDR3 length: 14 amino acids. The V segment lost 5 bases and the J segment 6 bases; nucleotides outside the gene matches: 3. Germline-derived CDR1 and CDR2 are SGHTA and FQGTGA. As DNA, the CDR3 is TGTGCCAGCAGCCACGGGACTAGCGGGAGCGAGCAGTACTTC. It encodes CASSHGTSGSEQYF.

This chain joins TRBV7-2 and TRBJ2-7, with a tentative D call TRBD2 (6 bases). The CDR3 totals 17 residues. Germline CDR1 reads SGHTA; CDR2 reads FQGNSA. V dropped 4 bases and J dropped 1 base, with 20 bases sitting between them. The CDR3 DNA follows: TGTGCCAGCAGCTCCTTCTCGTCCGGGACTGCATCCTACGAGCAGTACTTC. It is translated as CASSSFSSGTASYEQYF.

This rearrangement joins TRBV2 to TRBJ2-1, with 8 positions matching TRBD2. Per germline, CDR1 SNHLY and CDR2 FYNNEI. The CDR3 runs to 14 residues. With 4 bases clipped from V and 2 bases from J, the junction kept 1 base outside the gene matches. The CDR3 DNA reads as TGTGCCAGCAGTGCGGGACTAGCCTACAATGAGCAGTTCTTC. The encoded protein is CASSAGLAYNEQFF.

V gene TRBV7-9 combines with J gene TRBJ2-7; D might be TRBD2 (5 bases). Trimming took 2 bases from V and 2 from J, leaving 7 bases between them. Germline CDR1 and CDR2: SEHNR and FQNEAQ (reference sequence). This CDR3 is built from 13 residues. The CDR3 region has the DNA TGTGCCAGCAGCTTACTAGCTACCTACGAGCAGTACTTC. It specifies CASSLLATYEQYF.

The V and J genes are TRBV27 and TRBJ2-1; D is unresolved. V gave up 10 bases and J gave up 3 bases, with 16 bases separating them. The CDR3 sequence is 14 residues long. In germline, CDR1 is MNHEY, CDR2 SMNVEV (reference sequence). CDR3: CATSVAVNYNEQFF. CDR3 bases: TGTGCCACCTCAGTTGCGGTTAACTACAATGAGCAGTTCTTC.

V usage is TRBV6-1 and J usage is TRBJ1-6; 7 nucleotides agree with TRBD1. Losses at the gene ends were 3 bases for V and 8 bases for J; bases not matched to a gene: 4. Per germline, CDR1 MNHNS and CDR2 SASEGT. The CDR3 runs 14 residues. This chain's CDR3 is CASSEGQRYSPLHF. CDR3 nucleotides: TGTGCCAGCAGTGAGGGACAGCGTTATTCACCCCTCCACTTT.

The V call is TRBV2, the J call TRBJ1-4; 9 bases match TRBD1. The CDR3 totals 16 residues. The V segment lost 0 bases and the J segment 8 bases; nucleotides outside the gene matches: 7. CDR1 and CDR2 from the germline V gene are SNHLY and FYNNEI. The CDR3 sequence is CASSEAHRGPGEKLFF. CDR3 nucleotides: TGTGCCAGCAGTGAAGCCCACAGGGGGCCCGGGGAAAAACTGTTTTTT.